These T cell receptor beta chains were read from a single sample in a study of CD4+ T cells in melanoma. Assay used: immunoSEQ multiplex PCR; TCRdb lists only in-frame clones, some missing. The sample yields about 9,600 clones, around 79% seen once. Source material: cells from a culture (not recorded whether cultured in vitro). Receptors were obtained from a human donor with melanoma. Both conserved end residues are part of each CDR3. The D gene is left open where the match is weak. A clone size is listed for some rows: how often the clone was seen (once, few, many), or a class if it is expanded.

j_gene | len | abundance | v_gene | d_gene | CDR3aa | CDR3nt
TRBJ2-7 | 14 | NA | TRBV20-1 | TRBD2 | CSASISSGGYEQYF | TGCAGTGCTAGTATCTCTAGCGGGGGCTACGAGCAGTACTTC
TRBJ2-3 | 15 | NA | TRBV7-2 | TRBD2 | CASSLLAGAGDTQYF | TGTGCCAGCAGCTTACTAGCGGGGGCGGGAGATACGCAGTATTTT
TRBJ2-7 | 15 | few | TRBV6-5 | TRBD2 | CASSYSSGVSPEQYF | TGTGCCAGCAGTTACTCAAGCGGGGTTTCCCCCGAGCAGTACTTC
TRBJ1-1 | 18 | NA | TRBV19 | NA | CASSIGGGVFDTLTEAFF | TGTGCCAGTAGTATTGGAGGGGGGGTTTTTGACACACTCACTGAAGCTTTCTTT
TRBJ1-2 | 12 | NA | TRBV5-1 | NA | CATPPRDDGYTF | TGCGCCACCCCACCGAGAGATGATGGCTACACCTTC
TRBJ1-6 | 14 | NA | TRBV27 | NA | CASSLGRGSSPLHF | TGTGCCAGCAGTCTCGGGAGGGGGAGTTCACCCCTCCACTTT
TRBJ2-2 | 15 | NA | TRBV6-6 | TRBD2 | CASSRRGGGVGELFF | TGTGCCAGCAGTCGCCGGGGGGGCGGGGTCGGGGAGCTGTTTTTT
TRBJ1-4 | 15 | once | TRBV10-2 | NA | CASSENGGPREKLFF | TGCGCCAGCAGTGAAAACGGGGGGCCGCGAGAAAAACTGTTTTTT
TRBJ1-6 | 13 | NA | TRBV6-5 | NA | CASMGTLVSPLHF | TGTGCCAGCATGGGGACATTGGTTTCACCCCTCCACTTT
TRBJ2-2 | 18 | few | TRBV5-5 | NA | CASSLAPSARLYTGELFF | TGTGCCAGCAGCTTGGCCCCCTCTGCCAGACTGTACACCGGGGAGCTGTTTTTT
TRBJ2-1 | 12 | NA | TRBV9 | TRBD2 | CASKGLAPEQFF | TGTGCCAGCAAGGGACTAGCTCCTGAGCAGTTCTTC
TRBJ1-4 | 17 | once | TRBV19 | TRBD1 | CASSSGTGARVTEKLFF | TGTGCCAGTAGTTCCGGGACAGGGGCGCGAGTTACTGAAAAACTGTTTTTT
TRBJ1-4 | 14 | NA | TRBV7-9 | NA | CASSREAVSEKLFF | TGTGCCAGCAGCCGGGAGGCCGTCAGCGAAAAACTGTTTTTT
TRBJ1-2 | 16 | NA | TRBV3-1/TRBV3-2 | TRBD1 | CASSQYGTGQSYGYTF | TGTGCCAGCAGCCAATATGGGACAGGGCAGAGCTATGGCTACACCTTC
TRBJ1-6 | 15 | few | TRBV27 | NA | CAIDRHWGMNSPLHF | TGTGCCATCGACCGCCACTGGGGTATGAATTCACCCCTCCACTTT
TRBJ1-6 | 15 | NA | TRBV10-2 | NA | CASQDGGSYNSPLHF | TGCGCCAGCCAGGACGGAGGCTCCTATAATTCACCCCTCCACTTT
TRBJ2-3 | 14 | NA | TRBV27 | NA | CASSLGQLTDTQYF | TGTGCCAGCAGTTTAGGGCAACTCACAGATACGCAGTATTTT
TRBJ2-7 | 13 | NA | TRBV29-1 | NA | CSVVKEEGYEQYF | TGCAGCGTTGTTAAGGAGGAAGGCTACGAGCAGTACTTC
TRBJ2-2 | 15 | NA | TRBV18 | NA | CASSPGRSSTGELFF | TGTGCCAGCTCCCCGGGACGCAGTAGCACCGGGGAGCTGTTTTTT
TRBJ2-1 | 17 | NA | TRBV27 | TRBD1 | CASRIRSGTGTFYEQFF | TGTGCCAGCAGGATTAGAAGCGGGACAGGGACGTTTTATGAGCAGTTCTTC
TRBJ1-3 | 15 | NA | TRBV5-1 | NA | CASSFWGEPGNTIYF | TGCGCCAGCAGCTTTTGGGGGGAGCCTGGAAACACCATATATTTT
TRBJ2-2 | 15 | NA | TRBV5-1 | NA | CASSLVAGYTGELFF | TGCGCCAGCAGCTTGGTGGCAGGTTACACCGGGGAGCTGTTTTTT
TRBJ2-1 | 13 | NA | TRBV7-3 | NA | CASSIGPRGEQFF | TGTGCCAGCAGCATCGGTCCCAGGGGTGAGCAGTTCTTC
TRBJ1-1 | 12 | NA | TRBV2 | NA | CASSVQDTEAFF | TGTGCCAGCAGTGTGCAGGACACTGAAGCTTTCTTT
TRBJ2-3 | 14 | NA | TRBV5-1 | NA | CASSLGTSTDTQYF | TGCGCCAGCAGCTTGGGGACTAGCACAGATACGCAGTATTTT
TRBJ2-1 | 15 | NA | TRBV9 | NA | CASSQEGLSYNEQFF | TGTGCCAGCAGCCAAGAAGGGCTATCCTACAATGAGCAGTTCTTC
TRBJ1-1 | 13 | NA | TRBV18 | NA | CASRTGGVTEAFF | TGTGCCTCACGAACCGGGGGTGTCACTGAAGCTTTCTTT
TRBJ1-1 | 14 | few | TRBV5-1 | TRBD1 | CASSLEGANTEAFF | TGCGCCAGCAGCTTGGAGGGGGCCAACACTGAAGCTTTCTTT
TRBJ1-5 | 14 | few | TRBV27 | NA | CASSYKDSNQPQHF | TGTGCCAGCAGTTACAAGGATTCCAATCAGCCCCAGCATTTT
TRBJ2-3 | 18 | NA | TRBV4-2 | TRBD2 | CASSQAGGSSGATDTQYF | TGTGCCAGCAGCCAAGCCGGGGGGTCTAGCGGGGCCACAGATACGCAGTATTTT
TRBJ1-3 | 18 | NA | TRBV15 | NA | CATSRKYTGFGVGNTIYF | TGTGCCACCAGCAGAAAATACACAGGGTTCGGGGTCGGAAACACCATATATTTT
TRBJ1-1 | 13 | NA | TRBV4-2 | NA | CASSFGGNTEAFF | TGTGCCAGCAGCTTTGGGGGGAACACTGAAGCTTTCTTT
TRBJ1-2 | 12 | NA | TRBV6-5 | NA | CASRGILYGYTF | TGTGCCAGCAGGGGGATCCTCTATGGCTACACCTTC
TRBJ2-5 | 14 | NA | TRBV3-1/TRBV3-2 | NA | CASSYRLPTETQYF | TGTGCCAGCAGCTATAGGCTTCCCACTGAGACCCAGTACTTC
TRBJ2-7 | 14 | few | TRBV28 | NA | CASSDPGSRSEQYF | TGTGCCAGCAGTGACCCGGGGTCGAGGAGCGAGCAGTACTTC
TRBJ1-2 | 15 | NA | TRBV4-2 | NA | CASSQGPGLFYGYTF | TGTGCCAGCAGCCAAGGCCCGGGCTTATTCTATGGCTACACCTTC
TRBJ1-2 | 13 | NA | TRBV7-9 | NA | CASSPAGGYGYTF | TGTGCCAGCAGCCCGGCCGGGGGCTATGGCTACACCTTC
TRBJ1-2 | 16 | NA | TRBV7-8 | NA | CASSLGKWGGDYGYTF | TGTGCCAGCAGCTTAGGAAAATGGGGGGGAGACTATGGCTACACCTTC
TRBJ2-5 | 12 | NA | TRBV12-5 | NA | CASGLVEETQYF | TGTGCTAGTGGTTTGGTAGAAGAGACCCAGTACTTC
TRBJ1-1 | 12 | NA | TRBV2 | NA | CASSDDSTEAFF | TGTGCCAGCAGTGATGATAGCACTGAAGCTTTCTTT
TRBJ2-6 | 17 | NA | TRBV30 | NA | CAWSTGTVSSGANVLTF | TGTGCCTGGAGTACCGGGACCGTGAGCTCTGGGGCCAACGTCCTGACTTTC
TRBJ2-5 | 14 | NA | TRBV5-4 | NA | CASSSERIQETQYF | TGTGCCAGCAGCTCCGAGAGGATACAAGAGACCCAGTACTTC
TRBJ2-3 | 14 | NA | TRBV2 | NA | CASGLRGSTDTQYF | TGTGCCAGCGGCTTGCGGGGCAGCACAGATACGCAGTATTTT
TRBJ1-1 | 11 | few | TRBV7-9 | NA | CASSEQGQAFF | TGTGCCAGCAGCGAGCAGGGGCAGGCTTTCTTT
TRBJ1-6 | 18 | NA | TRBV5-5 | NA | CASSLGSPNFSYNSPLHF | TGTGCCAGCAGCCTTGGATCCCCAAATTTCTCCTATAATTCACCCCTCCACTTT